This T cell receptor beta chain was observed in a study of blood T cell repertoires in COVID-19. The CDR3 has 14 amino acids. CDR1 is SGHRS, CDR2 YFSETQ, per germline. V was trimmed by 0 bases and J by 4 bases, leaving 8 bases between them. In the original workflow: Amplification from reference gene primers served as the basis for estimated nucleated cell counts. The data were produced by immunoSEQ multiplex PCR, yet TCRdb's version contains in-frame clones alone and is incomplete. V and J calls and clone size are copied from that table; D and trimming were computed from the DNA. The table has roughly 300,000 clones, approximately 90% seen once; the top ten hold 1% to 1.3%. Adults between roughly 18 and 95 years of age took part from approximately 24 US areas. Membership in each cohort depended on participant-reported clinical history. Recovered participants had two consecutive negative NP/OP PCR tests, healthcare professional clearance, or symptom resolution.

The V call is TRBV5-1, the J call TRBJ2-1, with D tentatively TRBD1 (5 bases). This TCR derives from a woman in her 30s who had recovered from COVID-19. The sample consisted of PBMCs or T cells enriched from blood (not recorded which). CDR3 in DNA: TGCGCCAGCAGCTTGGTTCAGGGATACAATGAGCAGTTCTTC. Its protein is CASSLVQGYNEQFF.